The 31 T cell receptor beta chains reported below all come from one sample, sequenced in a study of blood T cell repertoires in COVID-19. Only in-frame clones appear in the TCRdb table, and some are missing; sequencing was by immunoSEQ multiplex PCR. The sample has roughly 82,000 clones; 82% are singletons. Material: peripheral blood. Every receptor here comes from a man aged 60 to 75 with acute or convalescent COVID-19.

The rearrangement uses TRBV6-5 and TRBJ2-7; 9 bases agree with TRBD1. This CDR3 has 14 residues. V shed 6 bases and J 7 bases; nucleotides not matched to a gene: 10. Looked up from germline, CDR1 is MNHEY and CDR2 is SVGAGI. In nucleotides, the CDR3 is TGTGCCAGCAGACAGACAGGGGGGGGAAGGGAGCAGTACTTC. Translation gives CASRQTGGGREQYF.

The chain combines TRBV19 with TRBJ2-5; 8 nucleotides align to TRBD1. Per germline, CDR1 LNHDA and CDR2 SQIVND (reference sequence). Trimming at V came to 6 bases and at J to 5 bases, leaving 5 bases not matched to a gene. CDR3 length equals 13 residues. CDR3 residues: CASRQGAGETQYF. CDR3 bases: TGTGCCAGTAGGCAGGGGGCCGGGGAGACCCAGTACTTC.

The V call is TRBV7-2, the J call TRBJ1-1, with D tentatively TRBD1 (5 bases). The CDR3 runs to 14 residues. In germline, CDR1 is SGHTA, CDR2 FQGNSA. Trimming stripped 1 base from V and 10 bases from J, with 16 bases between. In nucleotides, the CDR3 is TGTGCCAGCAGCTTAGACGCGGGGGAGGGAGGAGCTTTCTTT. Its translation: CASSLDAGEGGAFF. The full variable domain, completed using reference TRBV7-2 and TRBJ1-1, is GAGVSQSPSNKVTEKGKDVELRCDPISGHTALYWYRQSLGQGLEFLIYFQGNSAPDKSGLPSDRFSAERTGGSVSTLTIQRTQQEDSAVYLCASSLDAGEGGAFFGQGTRLTVV.

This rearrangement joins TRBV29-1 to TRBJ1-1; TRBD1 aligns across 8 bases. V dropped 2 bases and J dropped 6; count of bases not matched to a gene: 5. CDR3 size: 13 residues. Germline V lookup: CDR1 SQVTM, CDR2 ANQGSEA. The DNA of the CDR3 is TGCAGCGTTGAACAGGGGGCGCGTCCTGAAGCTTTCTTT. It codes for CSVEQGARPEAFF. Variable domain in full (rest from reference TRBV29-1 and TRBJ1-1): SAVISQKPSRDICQRGTSLTIQCQVDSQVTMMFWYRQQPGQSLTLIATANQGSEATYESGFVIDKFPISRPNLTFSTLTVSNMSPEDSSIYLCSVEQGARPEAFFGQGTRLTVV.

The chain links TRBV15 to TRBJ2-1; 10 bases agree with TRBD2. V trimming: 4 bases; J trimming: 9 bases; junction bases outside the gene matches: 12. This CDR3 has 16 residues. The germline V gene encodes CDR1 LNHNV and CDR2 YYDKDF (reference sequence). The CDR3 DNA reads TGTGCCACCAGCAAAAGAGGAGCGGGAGGGCCGAGTGAGCAGTTCTTC. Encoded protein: CATSKRGAGGPSEQFF.

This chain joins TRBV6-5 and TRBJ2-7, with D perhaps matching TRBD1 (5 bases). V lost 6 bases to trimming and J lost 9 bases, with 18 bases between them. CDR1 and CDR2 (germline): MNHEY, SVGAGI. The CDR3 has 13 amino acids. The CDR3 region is CASSIGQVSWQYF. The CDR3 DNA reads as TGTGCCAGCAGCATAGGACAAGTCTCGTGGCAGTACTTC.

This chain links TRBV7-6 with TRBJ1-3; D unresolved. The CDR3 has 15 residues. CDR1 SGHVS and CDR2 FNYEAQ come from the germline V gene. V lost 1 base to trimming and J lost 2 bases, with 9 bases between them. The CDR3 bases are TGTGCCAGCAGCTTAGTATTCGGGGCTGGAAACACCATATATTTT. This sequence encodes CASSLVFGAGNTIYF.

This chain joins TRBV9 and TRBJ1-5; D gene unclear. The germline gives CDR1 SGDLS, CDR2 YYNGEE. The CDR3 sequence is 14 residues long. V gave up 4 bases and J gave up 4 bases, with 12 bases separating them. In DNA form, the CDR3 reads TGTGCCAGCAGCCCCTCCGGCGGTAATCAGCCCCAGCATTTT. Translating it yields CASSPSGGNQPQHF.

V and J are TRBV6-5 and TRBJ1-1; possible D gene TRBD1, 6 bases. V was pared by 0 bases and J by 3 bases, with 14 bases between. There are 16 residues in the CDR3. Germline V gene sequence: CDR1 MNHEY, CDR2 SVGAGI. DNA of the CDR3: TGTGCCAGCAGTTACTCAGGGGGAGGGGGATACACTGAAGCTTTCTTT. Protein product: CASSYSGGGGYTEAFF.

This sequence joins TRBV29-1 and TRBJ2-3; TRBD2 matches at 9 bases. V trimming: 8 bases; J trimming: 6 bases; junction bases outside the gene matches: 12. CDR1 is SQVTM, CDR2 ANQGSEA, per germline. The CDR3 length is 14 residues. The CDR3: CSSGGAGGSDTQYF. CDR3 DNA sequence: TGCAGCTCCGGGGGTGCGGGAGGGTCTGATACGCAGTATTTT.

CDR3 bases: TGTGCTAGTGGTTTGTCTACCTTAGCTGGTGAGACCCAGTACTTC. This translates into CASGLSTLAGETQYF. The genes are TRBV12-5 and TRBJ2-5; D ambiguous. This CDR3 has 15 amino acids. Germline-derived CDR1 and CDR2 are LGHNT and FRNRAP. Trimming removed 2 bases at V and 5 bases at J, with 15 bases between.

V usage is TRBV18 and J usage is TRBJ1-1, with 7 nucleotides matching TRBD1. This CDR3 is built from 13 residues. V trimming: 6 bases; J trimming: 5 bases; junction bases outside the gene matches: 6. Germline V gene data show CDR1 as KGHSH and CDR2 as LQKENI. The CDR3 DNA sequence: TGTGCCAGCTCCCAGGGACAGAAAACTGAAGCTTTCTTT. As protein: CASSQGQKTEAFF.

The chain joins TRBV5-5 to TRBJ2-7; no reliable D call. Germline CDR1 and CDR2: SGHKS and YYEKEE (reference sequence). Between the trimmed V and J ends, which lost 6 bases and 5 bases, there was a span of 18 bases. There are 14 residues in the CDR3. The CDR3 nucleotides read TGTGCCAGCATCCAAGGTGGCAGTCTAGACGAGCAGTACTTC. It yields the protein CASIQGGSLDEQYF.

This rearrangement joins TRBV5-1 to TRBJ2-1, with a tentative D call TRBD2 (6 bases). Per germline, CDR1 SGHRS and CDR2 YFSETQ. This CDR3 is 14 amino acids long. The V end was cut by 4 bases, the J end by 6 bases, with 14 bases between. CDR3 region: CASSIGLRGNEQFF. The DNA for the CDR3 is TGCGCCAGCAGCATAGGTTTGCGGGGCAATGAGCAGTTCTTC.

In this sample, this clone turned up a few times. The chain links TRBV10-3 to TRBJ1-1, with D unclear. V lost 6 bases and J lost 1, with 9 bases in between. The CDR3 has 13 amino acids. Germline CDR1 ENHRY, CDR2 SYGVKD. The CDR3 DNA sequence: TGTGCCATCAGCGCACGAGGGAACACTGAAGCTTTCTTT. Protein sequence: CAISARGNTEAFF.

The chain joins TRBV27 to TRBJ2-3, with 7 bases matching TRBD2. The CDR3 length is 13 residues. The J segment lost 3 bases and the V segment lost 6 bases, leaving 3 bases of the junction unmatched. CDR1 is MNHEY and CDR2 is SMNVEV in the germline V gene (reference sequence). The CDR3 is CASRTSDTDTQYF. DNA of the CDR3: TGTGCCAGCAGAACTAGCGATACAGATACGCAGTATTTT.

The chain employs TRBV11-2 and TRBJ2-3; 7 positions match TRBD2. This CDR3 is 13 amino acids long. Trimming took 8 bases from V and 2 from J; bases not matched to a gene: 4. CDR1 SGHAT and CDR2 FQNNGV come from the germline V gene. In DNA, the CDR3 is TGTGCCAGCGGGAGGGCCACCACAGATACGCAGTATTTT. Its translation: CASGRATTDTQYF.

CDR3 in DNA: TGTGCCATCAGTGAGGTTATAACTTCCTACGAGCAGTACTTC. Translation: CAISEVITSYEQYF. The J gene is TRBJ2-7, the V gene TRBV10-3; D remains ambiguous. Per the germline V gene, CDR1 is ENHRY and CDR2 is SYGVKD. The CDR3 consists of 14 residues. V lost 2 bases and J lost 1, with 9 bases in between.

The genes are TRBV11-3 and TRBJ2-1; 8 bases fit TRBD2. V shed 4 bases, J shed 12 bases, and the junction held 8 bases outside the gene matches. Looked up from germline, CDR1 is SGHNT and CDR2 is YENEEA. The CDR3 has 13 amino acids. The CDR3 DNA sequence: TGTGCCAGCAGCTCGGGGGGGTCCCGGCGGCAGTTCTTC. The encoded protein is CASSSGGSRRQFF.

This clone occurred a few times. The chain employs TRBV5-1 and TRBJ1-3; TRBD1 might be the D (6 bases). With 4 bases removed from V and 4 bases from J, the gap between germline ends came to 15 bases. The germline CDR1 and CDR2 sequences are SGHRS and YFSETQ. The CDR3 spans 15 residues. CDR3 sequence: CASSPGTSDGNTIYF. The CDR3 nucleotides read TGCGCCAGCAGCCCAGGGACATCGGACGGAAACACCATATATTTT. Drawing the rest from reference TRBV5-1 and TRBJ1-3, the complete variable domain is KAGVTQTPRYLIKTRGQQVTLSCSPISGHRSVSWYQQTPGQGLQFLFEYFSETQRNKGNFPGRFSGRQFSNSRSEMNVSTLELGDSALYLCASSPGTSDGNTIYFGEGSWLTVV.

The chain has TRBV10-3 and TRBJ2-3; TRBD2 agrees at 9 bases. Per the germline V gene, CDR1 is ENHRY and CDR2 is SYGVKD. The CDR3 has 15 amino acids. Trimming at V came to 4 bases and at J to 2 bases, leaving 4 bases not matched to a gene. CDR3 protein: CAISAQRGDTDTQYF. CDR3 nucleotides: TGTGCCATCAGTGCCCAGCGGGGGGACACAGATACGCAGTATTTT.

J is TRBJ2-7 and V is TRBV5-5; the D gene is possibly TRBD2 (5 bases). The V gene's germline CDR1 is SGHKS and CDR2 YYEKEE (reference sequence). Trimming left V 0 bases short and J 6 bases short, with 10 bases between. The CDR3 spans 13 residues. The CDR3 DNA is TGTGCCAGCAGCTTGGGGGTTCGGGGCGAGCAGTACTTC. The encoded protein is CASSLGVRGEQYF.

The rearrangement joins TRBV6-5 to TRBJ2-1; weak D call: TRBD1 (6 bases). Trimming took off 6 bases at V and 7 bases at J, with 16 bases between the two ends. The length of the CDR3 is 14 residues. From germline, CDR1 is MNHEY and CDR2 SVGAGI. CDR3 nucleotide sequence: TGTGCCAGCAGGCCGGGACATTCGGGTAATGAGCAGTTCTTC. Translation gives CASRPGHSGNEQFF.

The CDR3 nucleotides read TGTGCCTGGACGCGGGGATATAATTCACCCCTCCACTTT. This codes for CAWTRGYNSPLHF. The chain recombines TRBV30 with TRBJ1-6, with D uncertain. The CDR3 is made up of 13 amino acids. From germline, CDR1 is GTSNPN and CDR2 SVGIG (reference sequence). V was cut by 4 bases and J by 4 bases, with 8 bases left in between.

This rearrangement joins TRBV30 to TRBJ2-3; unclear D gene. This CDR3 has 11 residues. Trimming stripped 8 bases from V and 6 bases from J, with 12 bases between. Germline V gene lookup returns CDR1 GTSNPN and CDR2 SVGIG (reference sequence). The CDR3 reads CARGFADTQYF. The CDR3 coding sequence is TGTGCCCGAGGCTTCGCTGATACGCAGTATTTT.

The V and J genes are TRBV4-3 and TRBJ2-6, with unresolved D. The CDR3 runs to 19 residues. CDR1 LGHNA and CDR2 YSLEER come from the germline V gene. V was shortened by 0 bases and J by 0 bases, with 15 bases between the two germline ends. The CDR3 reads CASSQDPPQARSGANVLTF. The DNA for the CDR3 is TGCGCCAGCAGCCAAGACCCCCCGCAGGCGCGCTCTGGGGCCAACGTCCTGACTTTC.

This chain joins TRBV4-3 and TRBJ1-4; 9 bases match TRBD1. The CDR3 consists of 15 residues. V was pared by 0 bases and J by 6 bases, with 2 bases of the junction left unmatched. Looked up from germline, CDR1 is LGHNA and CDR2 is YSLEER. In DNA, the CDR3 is TGCGCCAGCAGCCAAGAGGGACAGGGTCATGAAAAACTGTTTTTT. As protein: CASSQEGQGHEKLFF.

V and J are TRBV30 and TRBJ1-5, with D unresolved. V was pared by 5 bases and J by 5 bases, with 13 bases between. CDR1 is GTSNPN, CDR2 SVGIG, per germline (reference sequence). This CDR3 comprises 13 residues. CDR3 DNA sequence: TGTGCCTGGTCTAGAGGGTCCGATCAGCCCCAGCATTTT. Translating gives CAWSRGSDQPQHF.

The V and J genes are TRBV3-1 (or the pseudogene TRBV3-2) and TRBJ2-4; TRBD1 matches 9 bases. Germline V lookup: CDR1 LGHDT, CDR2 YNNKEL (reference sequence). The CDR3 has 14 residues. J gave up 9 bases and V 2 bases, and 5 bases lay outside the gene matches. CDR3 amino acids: CASSQTGGLGIQYF. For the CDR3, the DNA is TGTGCCAGCAGCCAAACAGGGGGCTTAGGCATTCAGTACTTC.

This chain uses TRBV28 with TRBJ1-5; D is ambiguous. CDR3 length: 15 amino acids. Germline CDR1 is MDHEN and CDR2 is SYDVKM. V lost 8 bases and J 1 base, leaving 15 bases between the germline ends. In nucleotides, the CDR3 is TGTGCCAGCCGGGGTCGGGGAGGGAGCAATCAGCCCCAGCATTTT. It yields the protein CASRGRGGSNQPQHF.

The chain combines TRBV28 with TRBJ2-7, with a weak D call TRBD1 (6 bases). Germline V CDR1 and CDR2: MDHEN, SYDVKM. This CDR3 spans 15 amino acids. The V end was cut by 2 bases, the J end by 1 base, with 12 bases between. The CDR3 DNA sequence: TGTGCCAGCAGTTTAGCAGTCCAGGGGTCCTACGAGCAGTACTTC. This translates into CASSLAVQGSYEQYF.